Included here is one TCR beta chain sequence, with context. What it recognizes is unknown. The junction departs from germline at one end; a sequencing error may be responsible. Germline CDR1 reads KGHSH; CDR2 reads LQKENI. The CDR3 consists of 14 residues. The data belong to a study of shared clonotypes between healthy human individuals. Study-wide background: Each donor's CD8 memory used one plate, CD8 naive two, each CD4 subset three. General study points: Unshared clonotypes carried lower generation probabilities than those common to all four donors.

At the deep level, the assay was run. In the source study's methods: Filtering differed since immunoSEQ provided only junctions, with no quality scores. Profiled with immunoSEQ multiplex PCR; TCRdb holds only in-frame clones, not every one. D and trimming come from the DNA, and the V and J calls and clone size come from that table. In the table there are about 2,500,000 clones, just over 90% of which are singletons. The genes are TRBV18 and TRBJ1-1; 7 bases agree with TRBD1. The source is a young man in good health. The sequenced material came from naive CD4+ T cells sorted from blood. The subset here: CD45RA+ positively selected. CDR3 bases: TGTGCCAGCTCCCCCGAACAGGGGAACTCTGAAGCTTTCTTT. This codes for CASSPEQGNSEAFF.